A single sample gave rise to the 23 T cell receptor beta chains below, sequenced in a study of metastatic and nonmetastatic thyroid tumors. TCRdb re-called the PCR reads via MiXCR. The repertoire has about 40,000 clones, approximately 20% of them found once; the top ten carry roughly an eighth. There were no patients who had received any treatment before thyroid surgery. The sequenced material came from tumor tissue. The receptors here all came from a female donor with papillary thyroid cancer or a benign thyroid nodule (not recorded which). Some clones in this sample may be carry-over from other donors' samples.

The chain has TRBV5-5 and TRBJ2-7, with TRBD1 as a possible D gene (7 bases). CDR1 and CDR2 from the germline V gene are SGHKS and YYEKEE (reference sequence). There are 16 residues in the CDR3. Trimming left V 5 bases short and J 2 bases short, with 20 bases between. CDR3 sequence: CASRKIRGTYPYEQYF. The CDR3, as DNA: TGTGCCAGCAGAAAAATCAGGGGGACTTACCCCTACGAGCAGTACTTC.

This clone was found many times. The gene calls are TRBV20-1 and TRBJ2-3; D might be TRBD1 or TRBD2, each matching 5 bases. CDR3 length: 15 amino acids. V gave up 7 bases and J gave up 2 bases, with 19 bases separating them. In germline, CDR1 is DFQATT, CDR2 SNEGSKA (reference sequence). The CDR3 spells CSVTWDEQTTDTQYF. CDR3 nucleotide sequence: TGCAGTGTTACCTGGGACGAGCAGACCACAGATACGCAGTATTTT.

This clone was counted a few times. The J gene is TRBJ2-3, the V gene TRBV3-1; possible D gene TRBD2, 5 bases. From germline, CDR1 is LGHDT and CDR2 YNNKEL (reference sequence). V dropped 0 bases and J dropped 2 bases, with 15 bases sitting between them. The CDR3 runs 17 residues. The CDR3 DNA reads TGTGCCAGCAGCCAAGACTCTAGCAATTTACTCACAGATACGCAGTATTTT. Translation gives CASSQDSSNLLTDTQYF.

This clone was seen many times. The V and J genes are TRBV20-1 and TRBJ2-6; D may be TRBD1 (6 bases). With 3 bases removed from V and 0 bases from J, the gap between germline ends came to 6 bases. Germline V gene sequence: CDR1 DFQATT, CDR2 SNEGSKA (reference sequence). The CDR3 loop spans 14 amino acids. CDR3 DNA: TGCAGTGCTAGGGGACACTCTGGGGCCAACGTCCTGACTTTC. Amino acid sequence: CSARGHSGANVLTF.

This clone was found many times. The gene calls are TRBV5-1 and TRBJ2-3; perhaps D is TRBD1 or TRBD2 (5 bases each). The V end lost 4 bases, the J end lost 4 bases, and 19 bases lay between the germline ends. The germline V gene has CDR1 SGHRS and CDR2 YFSETQ. The CDR3 covers 16 residues. The CDR3 bases are TGCGCCAGCAGCCTCCTGACTATACCGGGGCCAGATACGCAGTATTTT. Its translation is CASSLLTIPGPDTQYF.

The table lists this clone with many counts. This chain joins TRBV4-3 and TRBJ2-7, with a possible D match to TRBD1 (6 bases). CDR1 LGHNA and CDR2 YSLEER come from the germline V gene. The CDR3 is 13 residues long. V was shortened by 3 bases and J by 6 bases, with 12 bases between the two germline ends. In DNA form, the CDR3 reads TGCGCCAGCAGCCATGTAGACAGGACCGAGCAGTACTTC. This gives the protein CASSHVDRTEQYF.

This clone was picked up many times. The V gene is TRBV6-1, the J gene TRBJ1-5; no clear D. CDR3 length equals 17 residues. Germline lookup yields CDR1 MNHNS and CDR2 SASEGT. Deletions cut 6 bases from V and 2 bases from J, with 20 bases between. The CDR3 reads CASSPEGLLSGNQPQHF. The CDR3, as DNA: TGTGCCAGCAGCCCTGAAGGACTCCTGTCCGGCAATCAGCCCCAGCATTTT.

This chain joins TRBV3-1 and TRBJ2-3, with D possibly TRBD2 on 5 matching bases. In germline, CDR1 is LGHDT, CDR2 YNNKEL (reference sequence). Deletions cut 7 bases from V and 6 bases from J, with 20 bases between. The CDR3 has 15 residues. In DNA form, the CDR3 reads TGTGCCAGCAAGTCCTCGATGCGGGCCTCGGATACGCAGTATTTT. Its protein product is CASKSSMRASDTQYF.

This clone was recorded many times. The CDR3 sequence: CASSTGQNLLNTGELFF. The DNA for the CDR3 is TGTGCCAGCAGCACCGGACAGAATCTCCTTAACACCGGGGAGCTGTTTTTT. V is TRBV11-1 and J is TRBJ2-2, with a tentative D call TRBD1 (6 bases). CDR3 size: 17 residues. Deletions cut 5 bases from V and 2 bases from J, with 18 bases between. CDR1 and CDR2 from the germline V gene are SGHAT and FQDESV (reference sequence).

Note on this clone: The final CDR3 position lacks the conserved phenylalanine or tryptophan, pointing to a likely read error. The chain employs TRBV20-1 and TRBJ2-1, with D possibly TRBD1 on 6 matching bases. Germline V gene data show CDR1 as DFQATT and CDR2 as SNEGSKA (reference sequence). CDR3 length equals 13 residues. V lost 6 bases, J lost 6 bases, and 15 bases lay in between. The CDR3 DNA sequence: TGCAGTGCAAGGGGGAACGGGGTCAATGAGCAGTTCCTC. This codes for CSARGNGVNEQFL.

This clone was counted between two and nine times. J is TRBJ2-5 and V is TRBV2; D is ambiguous. V was shortened by 4 bases and J by 3 bases, with 15 bases between the two germline ends. Germline V gene data show CDR1 as SNHLY and CDR2 as FYNNEI. This CDR3 comprises 15 residues. CDR3 residues: CASSGSSGLKETQYF. CDR3 nucleotide sequence: TGTGCCAGCAGTGGGAGCAGTGGGTTGAAAGAGACCCAGTACTTC.

This clone was picked up many times. The chain carries TRBV5-1 and TRBJ2-7, with TRBD1 as a possible D gene (6 bases). The V gene lost 4 bases and the J gene lost 4 bases, with 12 bases spanning the gap. CDR1 and CDR2 (germline): SGHRS, YFSETQ. The CDR3 runs 13 residues. CDR3 amino acids: CASSQGSGYEQYF. The CDR3 coding sequence is TGCGCCAGCAGCCAGGGGTCGGGGTACGAGCAGTACTTC.

This clone was picked up many times. This chain joins TRBV20-1 and TRBJ2-5, with 7 bases fitting TRBD1. V lost 3 bases to trimming and J lost 2 bases; unmatched junction nucleotides: 6. CDR1 and CDR2 (germline): DFQATT, SNEGSKA (reference sequence). The CDR3 length is 14 residues. The CDR3 nucleotides read TGCAGTGCTAGTGGTATCAGGGGGCAAGAGACCCAGTACTTC. Translating gives CSASGIRGQETQYF.

This clone has only a few counts. The chain couples TRBV6-2 or TRBV6-3 to TRBJ2-1; 8 bases are a match to TRBD1. The CDR3 has 17 amino acids. V was clipped by 0 bases and J by 8 bases; unmatched bases: 12. Germline CDR1 is MNHEY and CDR2 is SVGEGT. The CDR3 coding sequence is TGTGCCAGCAGTTACTCGAGACAGGGGTTCTCTAACGATGAGCAGTTCTTC. Its translation is CASSYSRQGFSNDEQFF.

As regards this clone: A much larger clone lies one base from this, so it may be a read error. Other DNA sequences of this sample code for an identical CDR3. J is TRBJ1-4 and V is TRBV28, with D possibly TRBD1 on 6 matching bases. With 5 bases removed from V and 7 bases from J, the gap between germline ends came to 14 bases. The CDR3 consists of 14 residues. The germline V gene has CDR1 MDHEN and CDR2 SYDVKM. CDR3 loop: CASSTRQAGEKLFF. Here the CDR3 DNA reads TGTGCCAGCAGTACACGACAGGCCGGTGAAAAACTGTTTTTT.

This clone was counted a few times. Other DNA sequences from this sample encode an identical CDR3 as well. The V gene is TRBV27, the J gene TRBJ2-7, with 8 bases that match TRBD1. Per germline, CDR1 MNHEY and CDR2 SMNVEV (reference sequence). The CDR3 runs to 14 residues. V dropped 5 bases and J dropped 5; count of bases not matched to a gene: 8. CDR3 residues: CASSPRTGYDEQYF. In DNA, the CDR3 is TGTGCCAGCAGTCCGAGGACAGGGTATGACGAGCAGTACTTC.

The sample holds a few counts of this clone. The final CDR3 position lacks the conserved phenylalanine or tryptophan, pointing to a likely read error. This chain uses TRBV20-1 with TRBJ1-6, with D possibly TRBD1 on 6 matching bases. V gave up 6 bases and J gave up 7 bases, with 16 bases separating them. This CDR3 has 14 residues. Germline V gene data show CDR1 as DFQATT and CDR2 as SNEGSKA (reference sequence). As DNA, the CDR3 is TGCAGTGCAGAAGATGGGACATACAATTCACCCCTCCACTCT. This gives the protein CSAEDGTYNSPLHS.

In this sample, this clone turned up many times. Other DNA sequences in the sample encode the same CDR3. This chain uses TRBV27 with TRBJ2-6; a possible D gene is TRBD1 (6 bases). The CDR3 runs to 18 residues. V was trimmed by 3 bases and J by 1 base, leaving 16 bases between them. In germline, CDR1 is MNHEY, CDR2 SMNVEV (reference sequence). Here the CDR3 DNA reads TGTGCCAGCAGTTTTCAGAGGACAGCGAGATCTGGGGCCAACGTCCTGACTTTC. Protein product: CASSFQRTARSGANVLTF.

This chain links TRBV28 with TRBJ1-6; D is perhaps TRBD1 (6 bases). CDR3 length equals 14 residues. The germline V and J ends were trimmed by 5 bases and 13 bases, with 18 bases remaining between them. Germline CDR1 and CDR2: MDHEN and SYDVKM. CDR3 sequence (DNA): TGTGCCAGCAGTAACAGGGTCGGAGGCTGGCCCCTCCACTTT. Its translation: CASSNRVGGWPLHF.

This clone was picked up many times. This chain links TRBV12-3 or TRBV12-4 with TRBJ2-5, with D tentatively TRBD2 (6 bases). V lost 4 bases and J lost 2, with 17 bases in between. This CDR3 spans 16 amino acids. DNA for the CDR3: TGTGCCAGCAGTTCGTATAGCGGAGACGATCAAGAGACCCAGTACTTC. This encodes CASSSYSGDDQETQYF.

The chain links TRBV11-2 to TRBJ2-2; 9 bases fit TRBD2. The CDR3 runs to 18 residues. The V and J ends lost 0 bases and 7 bases, in that order; junction bases with no gene match: 12. Germline V gene sequence: CDR1 SGHAT, CDR2 FQNNGV. This CDR3 is CASSLDFFAGGRSGELFF. Written as DNA, the CDR3 is TGTGCCAGCAGCTTAGATTTTTTTGCGGGAGGGAGGAGCGGGGAGCTGTTTTTT.

By share, this clone ranks as medium-sized. The V and J genes are TRBV7-8 and TRBJ2-7; no clear D gene. Germline lookup yields CDR1 SGHVS and CDR2 FQNEAQ. Trimming stripped 1 base from V and 6 bases from J, with 16 bases between. The CDR3 has 15 residues. CDR3 sequence reads: CASSLGHPSLGEQYF. Here the CDR3 DNA reads TGTGCCAGCAGCTTAGGGCACCCCTCGCTAGGCGAGCAGTACTTC.

This clone was recorded at least ten times. The V call is TRBV29-1, the J call TRBJ1-1; D gene uncertain. There are 13 residues in the CDR3. The germline V and J ends were trimmed by 7 bases and 0 bases, with 12 bases remaining between them. Per the germline V gene, CDR1 is SQVTM and CDR2 is ANQGSEA. CDR3 residues: CSASVQLNTEAFF. The CDR3 DNA sequence: TGCAGCGCCAGTGTTCAGCTGAACACTGAAGCTTTCTTT.